The 8 T cell receptor beta chains presented below share a single source sample, sequenced in a study of cytomegalovirus exposure and HLA in healthy donors. It was with 60 Vbeta and 13 Jbeta primers that the PCR ran. Profiled with immunoSEQ multiplex PCR; TCRdb holds only in-frame clones, not every one. Of about 70,000 clones in the sample, roughly 85% were seen once. The sequencing sample was made of PBMCs. The receptor source for this set is a woman aged 30 to 39 in good health and CMV-seronegative.

This clone was picked up one time. The rearrangement joins TRBV20-1 to TRBJ1-1, with unresolved D. Per the germline V gene, CDR1 is DFQATT and CDR2 is SNEGSKA (reference sequence). CDR3 length: 11 amino acids. V was trimmed by 7 bases and J by 6 bases, leaving 12 bases between them. The CDR3 coding sequence is TGCAGTGTCCGGAGGGTAGCTGAAGCTTTCTTT. Its translation: CSVRRVAEAFF.

Comments on this clone: Germline is not matched at one junction end, which may reflect a read error. The V and J genes are TRBV9 and TRBJ1-1; D is uncertain. The CDR3 loop spans 8 amino acids. Germline values: CDR1 SGDLS, CDR2 YYNGEE. The CDR3: CASSYQVF. The CDR3 DNA sequence: TGTGCCAGCAGCTATCAGGTCTTT.

The rearrangement links TRBV19 to TRBJ2-3; D is uncertain. The CDR3 is 14 residues long. Trimming pared 1 base from V and 3 bases from J, leaving 8 bases between. CDR1 is LNHDA and CDR2 is SQIVND in the germline V gene (reference sequence). The DNA of the CDR3 is TGTGCCAGTAGTATAGCGGTAGATACAGATACGCAGTATTTT. Translation: CASSIAVDTDTQYF.

This clone has just a few counts. This chain joins TRBV4-1 and TRBJ1-5; TRBD1 matches 8 bases. CDR1 is MGHRA and CDR2 is YSYEKL in the germline V gene. J was trimmed by 5 bases and V by 5 bases; bases with no gene match: 8. The CDR3 is made up of 15 amino acids. CDR3 in amino acids: CASSLGQGSDQPQHF. The DNA for the CDR3 is TGCGCCAGCAGCTTAGGACAGGGCTCGGATCAGCCCCAGCATTTT.

The chain joins TRBV30 to TRBJ2-5; D ambiguous. Germline CDR1 and CDR2: GTSNPN and SVGIG (reference sequence). Trimming pared 5 bases from V and 5 bases from J, leaving 12 bases between. The CDR3 loop spans 12 amino acids. CDR3 residues: CAWGAPVETQYF. In nucleotides, the CDR3 is TGTGCCTGGGGAGCCCCTGTGGAGACCCAGTACTTC.

This chain links TRBV6-1 with TRBJ2-3; TRBD2 aligns across 12 bases. The ends lost 8 bases at V and 5 bases at J; junction bases unmatched: 5. Germline CDR1 is MNHNS and CDR2 is SASEGT. The length of the CDR3 is 14 residues. The CDR3 coding sequence is TGTGCCAGCCTAGCGGGAGGGACTAGAGATACGCAGTATTTT. It is translated as CASLAGGTRDTQYF.

This chain joins TRBV6-1 and TRBJ2-7; 7 nucleotides align to TRBD1. Trimming took 1 base from V and 3 from J; bases not matched to a gene: 6. CDR3 length: 15 residues. Germline CDR1 MNHNS, CDR2 SASEGT. In DNA form, the CDR3 reads TGTGCCAGCAGTGAAGTAGGGGGCGATTTCTACGAGCAGTACTTC. It is translated as CASSEVGGDFYEQYF.

The chain is built from TRBV2 and TRBJ1-5; D is perhaps TRBD1 (5 bases). Germline-derived CDR1 and CDR2 are SNHLY and FYNNEI. The CDR3 consists of 12 residues. Trimming removed 8 bases from V and 4 bases from J, with 9 bases in between. The CDR3 here is CASRRANQPQHF. Written as DNA, the CDR3 is TGTGCCAGCCGCAGGGCGAATCAGCCCCAGCATTTT.